The following is a T cell receptor (beta chain) sequence with its context. Its binding antigen is unknown. This record comes from a study of cytomegalovirus exposure and HLA in healthy donors (dated by TCRdb to about 2017). Some background on the complete study: According to an earlier analysis of 587 of the donors, about 170 million T cells yielded some 110 million unique TCR beta sequences and about 300 Gb of sequence data. An early release that covered about 600 HLA-typed donors contained approximately 300 gigabases of sequencing data and 75 million to 100 million unique TCR sequences. The genetic ancestry cluster associated with self-reported Caucasian donors included around four fifths of the roughly 380 genotyped donors. The study was designed to test whether signatures of past pathogen exposure could be identified by cataloging public T cell receptors. Using immunosequencing, the study profiled T cell repertoires from approximately 700 subjects and related those repertoires to cytomegalovirus serostatus. Besides the first cohort of about 730 subjects, a separate validation cohort made up of roughly 130 different subjects was used. High-throughput TCR immunosequencing, statistical association of individual TCRs with disease status, and machine learning were combined to predict cytomegalovirus infection status. In a later analysis, previously published TCR beta repertoires from hundreds of donors were re-analyzed and high-resolution HLA genotyping was added so that TCR occurrence patterns could be studied. Rather than drawing on any new phenotypic data, the later analysis identified candidate immune exposures from TCR beta sequences and the way those sequences occurred across donors. An earlier analysis of several hundred of the donors applied high-throughput TCR beta sequencing to assess whether each TCR beta V gene segment acted as functional or pseudogenic. Alongside the repertoire data, information on donor age, sex, ethnicity and CMV serostatus was compiled. In a later genetic analysis, genome-wide SNP genotypes for about three fifths of the roughly 670 donors were used, and that subset was treated as a discovery cohort. All discovery cohort repertoires had been generated on a single sequencing platform. Both class I and class II loci were covered by HLA typing, at four-digit resolution. The number of typed donors differed by locus: roughly 629-640 for A, B, C, DRB1 and DQB1; 522 for DQA1; approximately 600 for DPA1; and approximately 450 for DPB1. Because of strong linkage in the cohort, 5 or 6 DR-DQ haplotypes were treated as single units for association and clustering. Across approximately 400 genotyped donors of the cohort, an average of about 220,000 unique TCR beta nucleotide sequences per donor were sequenced, and 15% to 20% of those sequences were non-productive. Overall study results and their limits: In a later genetic analysis, a missense DCLRE1C variant was associated with V-gene and J-gene trimming of TCR beta chains, and the association was replicated in an independent cohort. In a later analysis, the rate of TCR association differed among HLA loci, with DRB1 alleles having the most associated TCRs and HLA-C alleles having the fewest. Most TCR sequences were observed very rarely across donors, whereas some public TCRs were present in many individuals. In a later analysis, HLA-associated TCR beta chains showed more clonal expansion and lower generation probabilities than non-associated chains that were equally common. Only TCR beta chains were sequenced in this cohort, and the absence of alpha or paired-chain data limited detectable features. A few of the identified cytomegalovirus-associated TCR beta chains were confirmed in vitro to be specific for cytomegalovirus antigens. A later analysis reported that several top co-occurrence clusters appeared linked to parvovirus B19, influenza, CMV and Epstein-Barr virus. The 87-base-pair reads could not distinguish some IMGT-functional V segments, including TRBV6-2 and TRBV6-3, so those segments were excluded. The presence/absence analyses assumed that sequencing depth was roughly uniform across donors, and that assumption may not be true. Correlated functional status among segregating V segments might be attributable to linkage disequilibrium, but an unknown experimental factor could not be ruled out. Assigning TCR associations to individual alleles was difficult when HLA alleles, especially DR and DQ, strongly co-occurred. Because counts were too low, seventeen rarely observed V segments, including chromosome 9 orphons, were excluded from the earlier analysis of roughly 580 of the donors. In the study, 150 to 200 TCR beta chains were listed as associated with cytomegalovirus. The only immune exposure information available for the cohort was CMV serostatus. A later analysis associated about 16,000 TCR beta sequences with specific HLA alleles at a false discovery rate of 0.05. A further reported finding was that TCR beta sequences accurately predicted the HLA-A and HLA-B alleles for most subjects in the first cohort. Because HLA typing was missing for some donors at each locus, association tests included only the typed subset. In both the original and validation cohorts, the classifier was reported to diagnose cytomegalovirus status with high specificity and sensitivity. In a later genetic analysis, fewer N-insertions in productive TCRs were reported among donors in an Asian-associated ancestry cluster than the roughly 640-donor mean. In a later analysis, most CMV-associated TCR beta chains were found to appear HLA-restricted, with HLA associations seemingly driven largely by CMV exposure. A cluster of highly shared sequence variants was judged likely to be a technical artifact of the sequencing pipeline. The authors suggested that the approach could potentially be generalized to other disease states and immunological phenotypes. Broadly in line with IMGT annotations, most TCR beta V segments showed up in productive rearrangements about 87% or about 30% of the time in an earlier analysis of approximately 640 of the donors.

Receptor libraries were prepared by the immunoSEQ multiplex PCR assay. The multiplex PCR relied on a mix of 60 forward primers for TCR Vbeta segments and 13 reverse primers for TCR Jbeta segments. A multiplex PCR assay on genomic DNA amplified the CDR3 region of rearranged TCR beta genes. The Illumina HiSeq System was used to sequence the amplified TCR beta libraries as 87-base-pair reads. In the authors' own workflow: A later analysis tallied 70 million to 100 million unique TCR beta chains across the 640 or so repertoires, and some 12 million of those chains were shared by two or more donors. To remove PCR and sequencing errors, raw reads were error-corrected and collapsed into unique sequences using a nearest-neighbor algorithm that merged closely related sequences. CDR3 sequences were aligned to IMGT reference sequences to assign V, D and J gene segments. Each retained sequence needed at least a six-nucleotide match to both a V gene segment and a J gene segment. A rearrangement counted as productive if the CDR3 had no stop codons and remained in frame with V and J, and every other rearrangement counted as non-productive. CDR3 was defined according to IMGT convention as the region running from the second conserved V-encoded cysteine to the conserved J-encoded phenylalanine. Sequences without an unambiguous match to a single V gene segment were excluded from the earlier analysis of 500 to 700 of the donors. In an earlier analysis of several hundred of the donors, V segments were called functional above 56.7% productive rearrangements and were called segregating when the between-donor standard deviation exceeded 5%. To diagnose cytomegalovirus status from the catalog of TCR beta chain sequences, a statistical classification framework was built. A later analysis assigned V and J genes by comparing TCR nucleotide sequences with IMGT/GENE-DB human TR gene sequences. The TCRdist pipeline was used in a later analysis to assign CDR3 sequences and most-parsimonious VDJ recombination scenarios. A later analysis defined each TCR beta chain by its CDR3 amino acid sequence plus V-gene family, and excluded reads lacking a unique V-gene family. A later analysis removed over 500 highly shared, low-generation-probability nucleotide sequences to deal with suspected cross-contamination and a sequencing artifact. A later analysis calculated a clonal expansion index for each public chain from normalized within-repertoire ranks of inferred template counts. In a later analysis, generation probabilities were computed with a VDJ recombination model fitted to out-of-frame rearrangements, and the resulting probabilities were checked against IGoR. Hypergeometric tests were used in a later analysis to score TCR-TCR, TCR-HLA and TCR-CMV co-occurrence, with a repertoire-size bias correction applied to the TCR pairs. False discovery rates were estimated in a later analysis by permuting HLA or CMV assignments 20 times. In a later analysis, co-occurring TCRs were grouped with DBSCAN, and TCRdist sequence similarity was added when clustering was performed within HLA-allele-positive subsets. Co-occurrence clustering excluded repertoires with fewer than 30,000 or more than 120,000 public chains, plus five with anomalous nucleotide sharing. In its TCRdb copy, this immuneACCESS table keeps in-frame sequences only and misses some clones. Where compared with another copy, unresolved V genes explain less than half of these, and the others have no known cause. V and J calls and clone size are copied from that table; D and trimming were computed from the DNA. The sample has about 39,000 clones on record. The top ten clones comprise more than 3% of the sample.

Inclusive of the bounding cysteine and phenylalanine, the CDR3 is 14 residues long. Left in the record is the CDR3 DNA by itself, 42 bases read in frame from the first base. Germline trimming: 1 base from V, 5 bases from J; junction bases outside gene matches: 2. The CDR1 and CDR2 encoded by the germline V gene are MNHNS and SASEGT. The cohort consisted of fewer than 700 healthy bone marrow donors. At the time of sampling, every cohort member was nominally healthy, though immune exposures that went unrecorded were likely present. The donor was CMV seropositive and belonged to the group of more than 250 seropositive cohort members. Every donor gave a peripheral blood sample, and the peripheral blood mononuclear cells from that sample were used for TCR beta sequencing. Genomic DNA extraction from the blood cell samples was performed with the Qiagen DNeasy Blood Extraction Kit.

What was sequenced was PBMCs. This chain joins TRBV6-1 to TRBJ1-2, and TRBD1 aligns with 9 junction nucleotides. The TCR sequence derives from a woman under 40 in good health and CMV-seropositive. The nucleotide sequence reads as follows: TGTGCCAGCAGTGAAGTGGGGACAGGGTATGGCTACACCTTC. It encodes CASSEVGTGYGYTF.